The next 18 T cell receptor beta chains were all read from a single sample in a study of monozygotic twins with inflammatory bowel disease. One entry per CDR3 protein, without DNA, is what TCRdb gives after re-calling the 5' RACE reads. This sample contains approximately 330,000 distinct CDR3 sequences. The sample comprised blood. These receptors originate from a human donor with ulcerative colitis or Crohn's disease, or a healthy co-twin of an affected twin (not recorded which).

The V call is TRBV12-3 or TRBV12-4, the J call TRBJ2-2. This CDR3 is 12 amino acids long. CDR3: CASSTGFLELFF.

The chain has TRBV7-2 and TRBJ1-1; TCRdb proposes TRBD1, but this gene call is untestable without DNA. Germline-derived CDR1 and CDR2 are SGHTA and FQGNSA. The CDR3 loop spans 13 amino acids. CDR3 amino acids: CASQRSGGTEAFF.

The chain couples TRBV5-4 to TRBJ2-7; TCRdb's D call of TRBD2 is untestable without DNA. Germline-derived CDR1 and CDR2 are SGHNT and YYREEE (reference sequence). The CDR3 has 17 amino acids. Here the CDR3 reads CASSLGTSGRSSYEQYF.

This chain connects TRBV29-1 to TRBJ2-5; TCRdb designates TRBD2, a call that cannot be tested without DNA. The CDR3 has 14 amino acids. The V gene's germline CDR1 is SQVTM and CDR2 ANQGSEA. CDR3 sequence reads: CSVAGTSFKETQYF.

V gene TRBV12-3 or TRBV12-4 combines with J gene TRBJ2-1; TCRdb gives TRBD1 as the D gene, but with no DNA this cannot be confirmed. This CDR3 spans 15 amino acids. The CDR3 spells CASSSRGQVNNEQFF.

The chain joins TRBV5-6 to TRBJ1-2. Germline V lookup: CDR1 SGHDT, CDR2 YYEEEE. The CDR3 extends over 16 amino acids. The CDR3 is CASSSGPSGTLNGYTF. The entire variable domain, with the rest obtained from reference TRBV5-6 and TRBJ1-2, is as follows: DAGVTQSPTHLIKTRGQQVTLRCSPKSGHDTVSWYQQALGQGPQFIFQYYEEEERQRGNFPDRFSGHQFPNYSSELNVNALLLGDSALYLCASSSGPSGTLNGYTFGSGTRLTVV.

This chain joins TRBV20-1 and TRBJ2-1; TCRdb picks TRBD2, but there is no DNA to check that call. Germline CDR1 DFQATT, CDR2 SNEGSKA (reference sequence). CDR3 length: 15 amino acids. The chain's CDR3 is CSARIGLSSYNEQFF.

The chain is built from TRBV5-1 and TRBJ2-3. The germline CDR1 and CDR2 sequences are SGHRS and YFSETQ. The CDR3 has 14 residues. CDR3: CASGQETSTDTQYF.

The CDR3 loop reads CASSLDTRYQETQYF. The chain carries TRBV28 and TRBJ2-5; the D call from TCRdb, TRBD1, cannot be confirmed without DNA. The CDR3 is 15 amino acids. Germline CDR1 reads MDHEN; CDR2 reads SYDVKM.

V and J are TRBV10-3 and TRBJ2-1; the D call of TRBD1 rests on TCRdb alone, since no DNA is present to check it. The CDR3 length is 14 residues. Looked up from germline, CDR1 is ENHRY and CDR2 is SYGVKD. CDR3 in amino acids: CAISSETGGNEQFF.

The chain employs TRBV4-1 and TRBJ1-2; TCRdb lists TRBD1, though no DNA is available to test this call. The CDR3 consists of 18 residues. Germline assignment: CDR1 MGHRA and CDR2 YSYEKL. The CDR3 loop reads CASSQLYGTGYGNYGYTF.

This chain joins TRBV29-1 and TRBJ1-4. The length of the CDR3 is 14 residues. Germline CDR1 and CDR2: SQVTM and ANQGSEA. The CDR3 loop is CSPTLFERNEKLFF.

The chain combines TRBV10-3 with TRBJ2-7; TCRdb outputs TRBD2, but without DNA this stays unchecked. This CDR3 has 14 amino acids. CDR1 is ENHRY and CDR2 is SYGVKD in the germline V gene. The CDR3 reads CAGSGTASSYEQYF.

The genes are TRBV7-2 and TRBJ2-7; TCRdb's D call, TRBD1, is unchecked because there is no DNA. From germline, CDR1 is SGHTA and CDR2 FQGNSA. The CDR3 contains 15 residues. The CDR3 region is CASSFDWTGFYEQYF.

This chain connects TRBV20-1 to TRBJ2-3; TCRdb's D gene call, TRBD2, goes unchecked for lack of DNA. CDR1 is DFQATT, CDR2 SNEGSKA, per germline (reference sequence). The CDR3 spans 18 residues. The CDR3 reads CSARGLAGGPAPTDTQYF.

This chain uses TRBV16 with TRBJ2-3; the TCRdb D gene call, TRBD1, has no DNA to confirm it. CDR1 is KGHSY and CDR2 is FQNENV in the germline V gene. This CDR3 is 15 amino acids long. CDR3 residues: CASSQSPGSTDTQYF.

J is TRBJ1-5 and V is TRBV18. This CDR3 has 13 amino acids. CDR1 KGHSH and CDR2 LQKENI come from the germline V gene. This chain's CDR3 is CASSSNWNQPQHF.

This chain uses TRBV5-1 with TRBJ1-1; the D call from TCRdb, TRBD1, cannot be confirmed without DNA. CDR1 is SGHRS, CDR2 YFSETQ, per germline. The CDR3 covers 15 residues. The CDR3 is CASREGGTWNTEAFF.